What follows are 10 T cell receptor beta chains derived from one specimen sequenced in a study of T cell responses to AZD1222 COVID-19 vaccine. The assay was immunoSEQ multiplex PCR, and TCRdb's table has in-frame clones only and misses some. This sample carries around 73,000 clones, roughly 87% of them seen once, and the ten largest clones take 9.3%. This sample comprised peripheral blood, obtained 28 days after the second AZD1222 dose. The source is an adult who received the AZD1222 COVID-19 vaccine.

This chain connects TRBV2 to TRBJ2-1; D perhaps matches TRBD1 (6 bases). V was clipped by 4 bases and J by 4 bases, with 11 bases between them. CDR1 and CDR2 (germline): SNHLY, FYNNEI. There are 14 residues in the CDR3. CDR3 region: CASSGLTGYNEQFF. CDR3 sequence (DNA): TGTGCCAGCAGTGGATTAACAGGGTACAATGAGCAGTTCTTC.

The chain carries TRBV6-5 and TRBJ2-7; 10 nucleotides align to TRBD1. J lost 5 bases, V lost 7 bases, and 8 bases had no gene match. Germline V gene sequence: CDR1 MNHEY, CDR2 SVGAGI. The CDR3 has 14 amino acids. The CDR3, as DNA: TGTGCCAGCACCCTTGACAGGGGGCTAAACGAGCAGTACTTC. Translation: CASTLDRGLNEQYF.

This clone was seen a few times. V usage is TRBV2 and J usage is TRBJ2-7; no reliable D call. This CDR3 has 14 residues. Germline values: CDR1 SNHLY, CDR2 FYNNEI. Trimming cost V 1 base and J 3 bases, with 10 bases left between them. CDR3 sequence: CASSEGGGIYEQYF. In DNA, the CDR3 is TGTGCCAGCAGTGAAGGCGGTGGTATCTACGAGCAGTACTTC.

This clone was found once. The chain employs TRBV7-9 and TRBJ1-4; D unclear. V was pared by 5 bases and J by 7 bases, with 20 bases between. The germline gives CDR1 SEHNR, CDR2 FQNEAQ (reference sequence). The CDR3 is 16 residues long. The CDR3 DNA follows: TGTGCCAGCAGCCTGCTATTAGGCAGGCGGGGTGAAAAACTGTTTTTT. Protein: CASSLLLGRRGEKLFF.

V usage is TRBV4-1 and J usage is TRBJ2-1; 7 bases map to TRBD2. J gave up 8 bases and V 2 bases, and 12 bases lay outside the gene matches. The CDR3 extends over 16 amino acids. Per germline, CDR1 MGHRA and CDR2 YSYEKL. The CDR3 spells CASSQIPSGSSYEQFF. The CDR3 DNA is TGCGCCAGCAGCCAAATTCCTAGCGGATCTTCCTATGAGCAGTTCTTC.

The rearrangement joins TRBV7-2 to TRBJ2-6, with 8 positions matching TRBD2. Germline V lookup: CDR1 SGHTA, CDR2 FQGNSA. Losses at the gene ends were 5 bases for V and 4 bases for J; bases not matched to a gene: 13. The CDR3 totals 18 residues. The CDR3 DNA is TGTGCCAGCAGCCCTAGCGGGTCGTCCCGCGTGGGGGCCAACGTCCTGACTTTC. Its protein is CASSPSGSSRVGANVLTF.

The rearrangement joins TRBV6-5 to TRBJ2-1; TRBD2 agrees at 10 bases. There are 15 residues in the CDR3. V gave up 6 bases and J gave up 2 bases; unmatched junction bases: 4. Germline CDR1 and CDR2: MNHEY and SVGAGI. This CDR3 reads CASSPGTSAYNEQFF. As DNA, the CDR3 is TGTGCCAGCAGCCCAGGGACTAGCGCCTACAATGAGCAGTTCTTC.

The genes are TRBV19 and TRBJ2-2; D is undetermined. V shed 10 bases and J shed 2 bases, with 14 bases lying between them. The CDR3 loop spans 14 amino acids. Germline assignment: CDR1 LNHDA and CDR2 SQIVND (reference sequence). The DNA for the CDR3 is TGTGCCACCAAAAAACACCTCAACACCGGGGAGCTGTTTTTT. Amino acids: CATKKHLNTGELFF.

This rearrangement joins TRBV3-1 (or the pseudogene TRBV3-2) to TRBJ2-1, with 7 positions matching TRBD2. The CDR3 covers 15 residues. V lost 0 bases, J lost 12 bases, and 11 bases stayed unmatched. Germline lookup yields CDR1 LGHDT and CDR2 YNNKEL (reference sequence). In DNA form, the CDR3 reads TGTGCCAGCAGCCAAGATCAAAACGGACTAGGTAGGCAGTTCTTC. The encoded protein is CASSQDQNGLGRQFF.

The gene calls are TRBV9 and TRBJ2-7; D may correspond to TRBD1 or TRBD2 (7 bases each). The V end lost 4 bases, the J end lost 4 bases, and 21 bases lay between the germline ends. The CDR3 spans 16 residues. Germline values: CDR1 SGDLS, CDR2 YYNGEE. CDR3 residues: CASSPRGGGGAYEQYF. In nucleotides, the CDR3 is TGTGCCAGCAGCCCCAGGGGGGGCGGGGGCGCGTACGAGCAGTACTTC.